Below are 14 T cell receptor beta chains sequenced from a single sample in a study of T cell responses to AZD1222 COVID-19 vaccine. Only in-frame clones appear in the TCRdb table, and some are missing; sequencing was by immunoSEQ multiplex PCR. This sample has roughly 99,000 clones, with roughly 90% found just once. The sample in question was peripheral blood, obtained 28 days after the second AZD1222 dose. Receptors were obtained from an adult who received the AZD1222 COVID-19 vaccine.

This clone was observed once. V is TRBV20-1 and J is TRBJ1-5; D is unclear. Trimming shortened V by 3 bases and J by 8 bases, and 8 bases separated the two germline ends. The germline V gene has CDR1 DFQATT and CDR2 SNEGSKA (reference sequence). The CDR3 sequence is 11 residues long. The CDR3, as DNA: TGCAGTGCTAGTTCCCGGGAGCCCCAGCATTTT. As protein: CSASSREPQHF.

CDR3 protein: CASSATGSNNQPQHF. The DNA for the CDR3 is TGTGCCAGCAGCGCAACGGGCTCTAATAATCAGCCCCAGCATTTT. The chain carries TRBV5-8 and TRBJ1-5; D gene ambiguous. This CDR3 is 15 amino acids long. Trimming stripped 4 bases from V and 4 bases from J, with 15 bases between. Germline assignment: CDR1 SGHTS and CDR2 YDEGEE. The full variable domain, with the rest looked up from reference TRBV5-8 and TRBJ1-5, is EAGVTQSPTHLIKTRGQQATLRCSPISGHTSVYWYQQALGLGLQFLLWYDEGEERNRGNFPPRFSGRQFPNYSSELNVNALELEDSALYLCASSATGSNNQPQHFGDGTRLSIL.

The gene calls are TRBV27 and TRBJ2-7; D possibly corresponds to TRBD2 (6 bases). CDR1 is MNHEY and CDR2 is SMNVEV in the germline V gene (reference sequence). This CDR3 is built from 14 residues. Trimming left V 1 base short and J 4 bases short, with 11 bases between. The CDR3 region has the DNA TGTGCCAGCAGTTTATTCCCCGGAGGGTACGAGCAGTACTTC. It yields the protein CASSLFPGGYEQYF.

CDR3 loop: CASSLERDWSSGNTIYF. Written as DNA, the CDR3 is TGTGCCAGCAGCTTGGAGAGGGACTGGAGCTCTGGAAACACCATATATTTT. The chain recombines TRBV5-4 with TRBJ1-3; a weak D match, TRBD1 (5 bases). V was cut by 0 bases and J by 0 bases, with 13 bases left in between. Germline-derived CDR1 and CDR2 are SGHNT and YYREEE (reference sequence). The CDR3 runs to 17 residues. Supplemented by reference TRBV5-4 and TRBJ1-3, the full variable domain reads ETGVTQSPTHLIKTRGQQVTLRCSSQSGHNTVSWYQQALGQGPQFIFQYYREEENGRGNFPPRFSGLQFPNYSSELNVNALELDDSALYLCASSLERDWSSGNTIYFGEGSWLTVV.

The rearrangement joins TRBV7-2 to TRBJ1-2, with TRBD1 matching over 10 bases. The CDR3 has 15 residues. Unmatched junction bases numbered 5, after V lost 4 bases and J lost 3 bases. Germline-derived CDR1 and CDR2 are SGHTA and FQGNSA. The CDR3 here is CASSSRTGGYYGYTF. CDR3 DNA: TGTGCCAGCAGCTCCCGGACAGGGGGATACTATGGCTACACCTTC.

The V and J genes are TRBV6-2 or TRBV6-3 and TRBJ2-1, with D possibly TRBD2 on 6 matching bases. CDR1 MNHEY and CDR2 SVGEGT come from the germline V gene. Between the trimmed V and J ends, which lost 5 bases and 9 bases, there was a span of 8 bases. The CDR3 runs to 11 residues. DNA of the CDR3: TGTGCCAGCAGTCTAGCGACTGAGCAGTTCTTC. As protein: CASSLATEQFF.

V usage is TRBV5-6 and J usage is TRBJ1-2, with a weak D call TRBD1 (5 bases). Between the trimmed V and J ends, which lost 4 bases and 7 bases, there was a span of 14 bases. CDR1 and CDR2 (germline): SGHDT, YYEEEE. This CDR3 is 13 amino acids long. The CDR3 sequence is CASSLRAGAGYTF. The DNA of the CDR3 is TGTGCCAGCAGCCTCAGGGCTGGGGCTGGCTACACCTTC.

The V gene is TRBV4-2, the J gene TRBJ2-3; 8 bases line up with TRBD2. The junction had 5 bases not matched to a gene; V was cut back by 1 base and J by 2 bases. Germline V gene lookup returns CDR1 LGHNA and CDR2 YNFKEQ. CDR3 size: 16 residues. The CDR3 DNA is TGTGCCAGCAGCCAAGGAATGACTAGCGCCACAGATACGCAGTATTTT. Its protein is CASSQGMTSATDTQYF.

In its sample, this clone is medium-sized. In DNA, the CDR3 is TGTGCCTGGTGGCTTAACACTGAAGCTTTCTTT. Translating it yields CAWWLNTEAFF. This chain joins TRBV30 and TRBJ1-1; no definite D call. In germline, CDR1 is GTSNPN, CDR2 SVGIG (reference sequence). Trimming took off 5 bases at V and 2 bases at J, with 6 bases between the two ends. The CDR3 is 11 amino acids.

This clone has only one observation. The chain is built from TRBV12-3 or TRBV12-4 and TRBJ2-3; D is uncertain. The length of the CDR3 is 12 residues. Trimming left V 9 bases short and J 6 bases short, with 13 bases between. The CDR3 region is CASSPVEDTQYF. DNA for the CDR3: TGTGCCAGTTCACCGGTAGAGGATACGCAGTATTTT.

The V and J genes are TRBV30 and TRBJ2-5; 11 positions agree with TRBD2. Per the germline V gene, CDR1 is GTSNPN and CDR2 is SVGIG (reference sequence). The CDR3 length is 13 residues. The CDR3 loop reads CGCSGRAGGTQYF. In DNA form, the CDR3 reads TGTGGATGTAGCGGGAGGGCTGGGGGGACCCAGTACTTC.

The J gene is TRBJ2-7, the V gene TRBV30; TRBD2 agrees at 10 bases. V was clipped by 1 base and J by 3 bases; unmatched bases: 6. This CDR3 has 15 residues. Germline V lookup: CDR1 GTSNPN, CDR2 SVGIG (reference sequence). CDR3 protein: CAWSGTSGVRYEQYF. The DNA of the CDR3 is TGTGCCTGGAGTGGCACTAGCGGGGTCCGCTACGAGCAGTACTTC.

This chain connects TRBV19 to TRBJ1-5, with D possibly TRBD1 on 5 matching bases. Trimming pared 7 bases from V and 4 bases from J, leaving 17 bases between. Germline V CDR1 and CDR2: LNHDA, SQIVND (reference sequence). The CDR3 runs to 15 residues. The CDR3 sequence: CASIPSTGINQPQHF. The CDR3 DNA sequence: TGTGCCAGTATTCCCTCAACAGGTATAAATCAGCCCCAGCATTTT. Together with reference TRBV19 and TRBJ1-5, the CDR3 gives the full variable domain: DGGITQSPKYLFRKEGQNVTLSCEQNLNHDAMYWYRQDPGQGLRLIYYSQIVNDFQKGDIAEGYSVSREKKESFPLTVTSAQKNPTAFYLCASIPSTGINQPQHFGDGTRLSIL.

DNA of the CDR3: TGTGCCAGTAGTCGCGGGACAGGGGGAATCAATGAGCAGTTCTTC. Amino acid sequence: CASSRGTGGINEQFF. The chain has TRBV19 and TRBJ2-1; TRBD1 matches at 11 bases. With V trimmed by 5 bases and J by 6 bases, 6 bases remained unmatched. The CDR3 has 15 residues. Germline V CDR1 and CDR2: LNHDA, SQIVND (reference sequence).